The T cell receptor beta chain under discussion was sequenced for a study of blood T cell repertoires in COVID-19. In the original workflow: Reference gene primer amplification gave nucleated cell count estimates. TCRdb keeps only in-frame clones here, not all; method: immunoSEQ multiplex PCR. D and trimming were read from the DNA, whereas the V and J calls and clone size are those reported in that table. This table holds about 150,000 clones, about 85% found once. The CDR3 runs to 13 residues. From germline, CDR1 is SGHRS and CDR2 YFSETQ. The V and J ends lost 0 bases and 5 bases respectively, with 6 bases between them. People in the exposed group encountered a COVID-19 case within 2 weeks before entering the study.

Material: PBMCs or T cells enriched from blood (not recorded which). The rearrangement joins TRBV5-1 to TRBJ2-1, with D perhaps matching TRBD2 (5 bases). This clonotype originated in a woman in her forties who had been exposed to COVID-19. The CDR3 coding sequence is TGCGCCAGCAGCTTGGTGACTAACAATGAGCAGTTCTTC. It translates to CASSLVTNNEQFF.